This T cell receptor (beta chain) was sequenced during a study of Graves' ophthalmopathy and Graves' hyperthyroidism. The overall study: The study drew peripheral blood at initial diagnosis, before any treatment. Study-wide findings and caveats: With 60% to 71% sensitivity and more than 72% specificity, the model predicted ophthalmopathy progression.

CDR3 regions of TCR beta were amplified from RNA transcripts. HTBI primers primed a first-round RT-PCR, and a second-round multiplex PCR followed. MiXCR, applied by TCRdb to the multiplex PCR reads, yields one record per CDR3 protein. Here the sample spans 45,000 to 60,000 distinct CDR3 sequences, roughly 47% being singletons. The CDR3 has 17 residues. With 0 bases removed from V and 2 bases from J, the gap between germline ends came to 14 bases. From germline, CDR1 is SQVTM and CDR2 ANQGSEA. This clonotype was counted once. The antigen is unknown. J is TRBJ2-6 and V is TRBV29-1, with D uncertain. The sequence was obtained from an adult woman with Graves' ophthalmopathy. The sample consisted of peripheral blood. CDR3 sequence (DNA): TGCAGCGTTGAAGATCGAAGTTCCCCCACTGGGGCCAACGTCCTGACTTTC. Protein sequence: CSVEDRSSPTGANVLTF.